This passage covers 6 T cell receptor beta chains from one sample sequenced in a study of blood T cell repertoires in COVID-19. The repertoire was sequenced with immunoSEQ multiplex PCR; TCRdb's copy has only in-frame clones and lacks some. This sample carries about 81,000 clones, more than 85% of them seen once, and the ten largest clones take 1% to 1.5%. Material: PBMCs or T cells enriched from blood (not recorded which). Receptors were obtained from a woman aged 45-59 years with acute COVID-19.

This clone was detected only a few times. At the DNA level, this CDR3 is encoded by other sequences in the same sample as well. J is TRBJ1-4 and V is TRBV5-1; TRBD1 is a possible D gene (6 bases). Germline CDR1 and CDR2: SGHRS and YFSETQ. V was pared by 1 base and J by 2 bases, with 9 bases between. The CDR3 is 15 amino acids. CDR3 coding DNA: TGCGCCAGCAGCTTGTCAGGGGCGACTAATGAAAAACTGTTTTTT. This translates into CASSLSGATNEKLFF.

This clone was seen just once. The chain joins TRBV4-2 to TRBJ2-7, with TRBD2 identical over 7 bases. After removal of 0 bases from V and 2 bases from J, the junction contained 7 bases not matched to a gene. Germline CDR1 is LGHNA and CDR2 is YNFKEQ. The length of the CDR3 is 16 residues. CDR3 in amino acids: CASSQDQRGPTYEQYF. The CDR3, as DNA: TGTGCCAGCAGCCAAGATCAGCGGGGACCCACCTACGAGCAGTACTTC.

The chain combines TRBV7-8 with TRBJ2-7, with 7 nucleotides matching TRBD1. Germline-derived CDR1 and CDR2 are SGHVS and FQNEAQ. V lost 3 bases to trimming and J lost 3 bases; unmatched junction nucleotides: 11. The CDR3 totals 16 residues. The CDR3 loop is CASSFDRTGRVYEQYF. CDR3 nucleotides: TGTGCCAGCAGCTTTGATCGGACAGGAAGGGTCTACGAGCAGTACTTC. The full variable domain, rest sourced from reference TRBV7-8 and TRBJ2-7, is GAGVSQSPRYKVAKRGQDVALRCDPISGHVSLFWYQQALGQGPEFLTYFQNEAQLDKSGLPSDRFFAERPEGSVSTLKIQRTQQEDSAVYLCASSFDRTGRVYEQYFGPGTRLTVT.

The genes are TRBV7-2 and TRBJ2-1; TRBD1 matches 7 bases. This CDR3 is built from 16 residues. J lost 8 bases, V lost 2 bases, and 12 bases had no gene match. Per the germline V gene, CDR1 is SGHTA and CDR2 is FQGNSA. The CDR3 DNA is TGTGCCAGCAGCTTACAGGCGACAGGGCCCCGCGATGAGCAGTTCTTC. This gives the protein CASSLQATGPRDEQFF.

The count of this clone is one. The genes are TRBV6-5 and TRBJ2-7; 8 nucleotides match TRBD2. CDR3 length: 16 residues. Per germline, CDR1 MNHEY and CDR2 SVGAGI. V lost 0 bases to trimming and J lost 3 bases; unmatched junction nucleotides: 7. The CDR3 is CASSYSGRGGLYEQYF. The CDR3 DNA reads TGTGCCAGCAGTTACTCCGGCCGCGGGGGGCTCTACGAGCAGTACTTC.

The chain uses TRBV5-1 and TRBJ1-2, with 8 bases matching TRBD1. The length of the CDR3 is 16 residues. V lost 0 bases to trimming and J lost 6 bases; unmatched junction nucleotides: 10. The germline V gene encodes CDR1 SGHRS and CDR2 YFSETQ. This CDR3 reads CASSLAGTGQGDGYTF. CDR3 DNA sequence: TGCGCCAGCAGCTTGGCCGGGACAGGTCAGGGGGATGGCTACACCTTC.